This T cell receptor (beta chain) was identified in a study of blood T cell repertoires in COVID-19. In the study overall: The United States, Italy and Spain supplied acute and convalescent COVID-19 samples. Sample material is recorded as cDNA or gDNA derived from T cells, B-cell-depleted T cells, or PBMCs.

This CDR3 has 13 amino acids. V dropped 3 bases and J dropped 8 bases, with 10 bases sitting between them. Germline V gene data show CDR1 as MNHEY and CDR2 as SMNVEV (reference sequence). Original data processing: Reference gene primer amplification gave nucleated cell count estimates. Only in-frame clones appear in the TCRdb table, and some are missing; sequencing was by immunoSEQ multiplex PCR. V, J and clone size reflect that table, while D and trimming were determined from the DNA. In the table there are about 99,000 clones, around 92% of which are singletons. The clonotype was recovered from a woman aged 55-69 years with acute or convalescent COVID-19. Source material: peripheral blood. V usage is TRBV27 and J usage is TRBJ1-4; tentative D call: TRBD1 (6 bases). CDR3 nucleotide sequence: TGTGCCAGCAGTTTCAGGGGAAGCGAAAAACTGTTTTTT. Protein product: CASSFRGSEKLFF. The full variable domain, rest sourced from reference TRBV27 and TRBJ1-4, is EAQVTQNPRYLITVTGKKLTVTCSQNMNHEYMSWYRQDPGLGLRQIYYSMNVEVTDKGDVPEGYKVSRKEKRNFPLILESPSPNQTSLYFCASSFRGSEKLFFGSGTQLSVL.